Only a few counts were recorded for the clone carrying this TCR beta chain. Its antigen remains unidentified. The 5'RACE method, run with constant-segment primers, produced TCR alpha and TCR beta cDNA libraries (carrying sample barcodes and UMIs). TCRdb ran MiXCR on the 5' RACE reads and lists one entry per CDR3 protein. The sample holds 180,000 or so distinct CDR3 sequences; 11% are singletons and the top ten take approximately 3.8%. The sample belongs to a study of T-cell memory formation after mild COVID-19. Study-level points and caveats: Later expanders leaned toward CD4+, whereas clones contracting from day 15 to 85 were balanced CD4/CD8. Shrinking CD4+ clones were chiefly CM and EM; CD8+ ones were chiefly EMRA.

Germline V gene lookup returns CDR1 SGHRS and CDR2 YFSETQ. The CDR3 contains 14 residues. The germline V and J ends were trimmed by 7 bases and 4 bases, with 16 bases remaining between them. The sample was PBMCs or a T cell subset sorted from them (not recorded which). This chain uses TRBV5-1 with TRBJ2-3, with D uncertain. The TCR originated in a man aged 18-30 years who had mild COVID-19 (a few samples of this study predate the infection). Cell type and time point are not known. CDR3 in DNA: TGCGCCAGCCAAACCGGCAGTTTGGCAGATACGCAGTATTTT. Its protein is CASQTGSLADTQYF.